This record covers a single T cell receptor (beta chain). The target antigen is unknown. This sample was included in a study of cytomegalovirus exposure and HLA in healthy donors. Findings and limits, study-wide: Analyzed later, most CMV-associated TCR beta chains appeared HLA-restricted. It was confirmed in vitro that a few of the CMV-associated chains were specific for CMV antigens.

13 Jbeta primers and 60 Vbeta primers were used for the PCR. TCRdb's copy holds only in-frame clones and misses some; the assay was immunoSEQ multiplex PCR. The sample has roughly 180,000 clones, 75% to 90% seen once. Germline values: CDR1 SEHNR, CDR2 FQNEAQ (reference sequence). The CDR3 runs to 14 residues. V was trimmed by 7 bases and J by 4 bases, leaving 16 bases between them. The chain couples TRBV7-9 to TRBJ1-2; D might be TRBD1 (5 bases). This receptor was taken from a woman aged 50 to 65 in good health and CMV-seropositive. The sample was PBMCs. CDR3 in amino acids: CASTGGVIVYGYTF. The CDR3 DNA reads as TGTGCCAGCACCGGGGGAGTTATAGTCTATGGCTACACCTTC.